The T cell receptor beta chain described here comes from a study of tissue T cells after allogeneic stem cell transplantation. Overall study results and limits: This small cohort was clinically heterogeneous, and sampling depth was a limitation.

Of note for this clone: Its antigen remains unidentified.

CDR3 sequences, V/J genes, frequencies and template counts came from survey-depth TCRbeta sequencing. Sequencing was performed with immunoSEQ multiplex PCR; in TCRdb, only in-frame clones are kept and a portion is missing. This sample carries fewer than 2,000 clones, roughly 73% of them seen once, and the ten largest clones take around 12%. This clonotype was obtained from a woman aged 18-55 years with breast cancer. Sample: esophagus tissue, taken at autopsy.

The CDR3 here is CASSLLDRENTEAFF. CDR3 bases: TGTGCCAGCAGCTTACTTGACAGGGAGAACACTGAAGCTTTCTTT. The rearrangement links TRBV11-1 to TRBJ1-1, with 7 bases fitting TRBD1. V dropped 2 bases and J dropped 1; count of bases not matched to a gene: 4. This CDR3 contains 15 residues. Germline assignment: CDR1 SGHAT and CDR2 FQDESV (reference sequence). Drawing the rest from reference TRBV11-1 and TRBJ1-1, the complete variable domain is EAEVAQSPRYKITEKSQAVAFWCDPISGHATLYWYRQILGQGPELLVQFQDESVVDDSQLPKDRFSAERLKGVDSTLKIQPAELGDSAMYLCASSLLDRENTEAFFGQGTRLTVV.